A selection of T cell receptor beta chains follows, all from one sample in a study of cytomegalovirus exposure and HLA in healthy donors. Profiled with immunoSEQ multiplex PCR; TCRdb holds only in-frame clones, not every one. The table lists 160,000 or so clones, less than 90% of them singletons, with about 10% in the top ten. The sample consisted of PBMCs. The receptors come from a man aged 30 to 45 in good health and CMV-seropositive. CDR3s include the opening cysteine and the closing phenylalanine or tryptophan. The D gene is left open where the match is weak. A row's size may be missing; if present it is once, few, many or a size class.

>TRBJ1-5|TRBD1|.|TRBV19
CASSLIRDRGTQPQHF
TGTGCCAGTAGTTTAATCCGGGACAGGGGGACTCAGCCCCAGCATTTT
>TRBJ1-1|.|few|TRBV6-6
CASSYSPGLNTEAFF
TGTGCCAGCAGTTACTCTCCAGGGCTGAACACTGAAGCTTTCTTT
>TRBJ1-2|.|once|TRBV30
CAWGLGTQGPYGYTF
TGTGCCTGGGGATTAGGGACCCAGGGGCCCTATGGCTACACCTTC
>TRBJ2-5|TRBD2|.|TRBV7-7
CASSKGLAGGETQYF
TGTGCTAGCAGCAAGGGACTAGCGGGGGGAGAGACCCAGTACTTC
>TRBJ1-4|.|.|TRBV30
CAWTPGNEKLFF
TGTGCCTGGACTCCGGGGAATGAAAAACTGTTTTTT
>TRBJ1-4|.|.|TRBV5-6
CASSSRRQTNEKLFF
TGTGCCAGCAGCTCCCGTCGACAGACTAATGAAAAACTGTTTTTT
>TRBJ2-5|.|.|TRBV7-6
CASSLRGLETQYF
TGTGCCAGCAGCTTACGGGGACTAGAGACCCAGTACTTC
>TRBJ1-5|TRBD1|.|TRBV19
CASKGQGNQPQHF
TGTGCCAGTAAAGGACAGGGCAATCAGCCCCAGCATTTT
>TRBJ1-2|.|few|TRBV7-9
CASSLVQGGEYGYTF
TGTGCCAGCAGCTTAGTGCAGGGAGGGGAGTATGGCTACACCTTC
>TRBJ2-3|TRBD2|.|TRBV5-1
CASSLVAGGLSDTQYF
TGCGCCAGCAGCTTGGTGGCGGGAGGGTTGTCGGATACGCAGTATTTT
>TRBJ2-3|TRBD1|.|TRBV9
CASSAAGQGLESTDTQYF
TGTGCCAGCAGCGCCGCGGGACAGGGGTTGGAGTCCACAGATACGCAGTATTTT
>TRBJ2-1|TRBD1|.|TRBV6-4
CASSDSRTGSDEQFF
TGTGCCAGCAGTGACTCGAGGACAGGGAGCGATGAGCAGTTCTTC
>TRBJ1-5|.|once|TRBV18
CASSPAGERQPQHF
TGTGCCAGCTCACCAGCAGGTGAAAGACAGCCCCAGCATTTT
>TRBJ2-1|TRBD2|.|TRBV6-5
CASRGLPGGNEQFF
TGTGCCAGCAGGGGACTTCCGGGAGGCAATGAGCAGTTCTTC
>TRBJ1-5|.|.|TRBV15
CATSRELGNQPQHF
TGTGCCACCAGCAGAGAATTAGGCAATCAGCCCCAGCATTTT
>TRBJ1-5|.|.|TRBV10-1
CASSPRQQRSHSNQPQHF
TGCGCCAGCAGTCCTAGACAGCAACGATCACATAGCAATCAGCCCCAGCATTTT
>TRBJ2-7|.|.|TRBV30
CAWSVDHGTYEQYF
TGTGCCTGGAGTGTTGACCACGGGACCTACGAGCAGTACTTC
>TRBJ2-2|TRBD2|.|TRBV29-1
CSVRRTSGGTGELFF
TGCAGCGTACGACGGACTAGCGGGGGCACCGGGGAGCTGTTTTTT
>TRBJ2-7|.|.|TRBV4-1
CASSSEGGFEQYF
TGCGCCAGCAGCTCCGAGGGTGGGTTCGAGCAGTACTTC
>TRBJ2-5|.|.|TRBV6-1
CASSDKTDYRETQYF
TGTGCCAGCAGTGATAAGACGGACTATAGGGAGACCCAGTACTTC
>TRBJ2-2|.|few|TRBV7-7
CASSSASTGELFF
TGTGCTAGCAGCTCGGCTAGCACCGGGGAGCTGTTTTTT
>TRBJ2-2|TRBD2|.|TRBV6-5
CASSYGLAPTGELFF
TGTGCCAGCAGTTACGGACTAGCGCCGACCGGGGAGCTGTTTTTT
>TRBJ2-1|TRBD1|.|TRBV5-4
CASSLDRGAIGNEQFF
TGTGCCAGCAGCCTCGACAGGGGGGCGATCGGGAATGAGCAGTTCTTC
>TRBJ2-1|TRBD2|.|TRBV7-3
CASSPSGGGGYNEQFF
TGTGCCAGCAGCCCCTCTGGCGGGGGGGGCTACAATGAGCAGTTCTTC
>TRBJ1-2|.|once|TRBV9
CASSVAKLGREVGYTF
TGTGCCAGCAGCGTAGCGAAGCTCGGGAGGGAAGTCGGCTACACCTTC
>TRBJ2-2|.|.|TRBV28
CASSFDYAGELFF
TGTGCCAGCAGTTTTGACTACGCCGGGGAGCTGTTTTTT
>TRBJ2-1|TRBD2|.|TRBV7-9
CASSPARGSRAYNEQFF
TGTGCCAGCAGCCCCGCGCGGGGGAGTCGTGCCTACAATGAGCAGTTCTTC